Included here is one TCR beta chain sequence, with context. Its antigen remains undetermined. One base away there is no much larger clone; base qualities are not given. The data belong to a study of vaccination and CD4 T cells after COVID-19 (dated by TCRdb to 2022 to 2024). Study-wide context: Every convalescent patient had a positive nasal swab PCR test for SARS-CoV-2, with mild disease in roughly nine patients and severe disease in one. Six males and four females were included in the convalescent cohort, with two Hispanic individuals, seven Caucasians, two Asians and one multiracial person represented. Participants got two doses of the Pfizer-BioNTech BNT162b2 vaccine (n=8) or two doses of the Moderna mRNA-1273 vaccine (n=2). Post-COVID blood samples from convalescent patients were collected a median of around 110 days after diagnosis, with a range of 35 to 161 days. The time from the second vaccine dose to post-vaccine blood sampling had a median of approximately 72 days and ranged from about 14 to 241 days. For stimulating the cultures, overlapping spike peptide pools were used, derived from SARS-CoV-2 as well as from the common cold coronaviruses HCoV-NL63, HCoV-OC43 and HCoV-229E. Control cultures used a CEFX viral epitope pool as positive control, an HIV-1 Nef peptide pool as negative control, or no peptide. In approximately ten COVID-19 convalescent patients and 4 infection-naive healthy vaccine recipients, the spike-specific CD4+ TCR repertoire before mRNA vaccination was compared with the repertoire after mRNA vaccination. Summary of the overall study and its limitations: Only a relatively small number of convalescent patients were included in the study, and early timepoints following natural infection were not analyzed. In convalescent patients, nearly all vaccine-specific clones (304 of 307) were found to be mono-reactive for SARS-CoV-2 spike rather than cross-reactive with common cold coronaviruses. In convalescent patients, a median around 86% of post-vaccine SARS-CoV-2-reactive clones were detected only after vaccination, and vaccine-specific priming was suggested by this finding. Although the median number of SARS-CoV-2-reactive clonotypes went up from around 19 after infection to some 38 after vaccination, the increase was not significant.

The treatment or condition label, as the study defines it: roughly 10-day PBMC culture with coronavirus spike peptide pools or control peptides (ViraFEST assay). To expand antigen-specific T cells with peptide pools and then pick out the expanded clonotypes through TCR sequencing, the study relied on the ViraFEST assay. The positive SARS-CoV-2 PCR tests of the convalescent patients were dated from March to December 2020, before the Alpha, Beta and Delta variants emerged in the United States. Each well held 2.2 million or so PBMCs cultured with 10 ug/ml peptide pools in IMDM containing around 5% human AB serum and 7.5 to 10 IU/ml IL-2. On days 3 and 7, half of the culture medium was replaced with fresh IL-2-containing medium. After 10 days of culture, CD4+ T cells were isolated by negative selection using the EasySep CD4+ T cell isolation kit. Ficoll-Paque Plus gradient centrifugation was used to isolate PBMCs from whole blood, and the isolated PBMCs were then either used fresh or cryopreserved at -140C. Each culture condition was generally run in triplicate wells.

The V and J ends are trimmed by 4 bases and 5 bases, leaving 11 bases between them. There are 13 amino acids in the CDR3, from cysteine to phenylalanine inclusive. Of the read, only the CDR3 DNA is kept; its 39 bases are in frame from base 1. Looking up the germline V gene (reference sequence) yields CDR1 MNHEY and CDR2 SMNVEV. The library was produced with PCR. TCR sequencing of DNA from cultured CD4+ T cells used the Oncomine TCR Beta short-read assay at the Johns Hopkins FTIC core. The QIAamp micro DNA kit was used to extract genomic DNA from the cultured CD4+ T cells. Oncomine TCR Beta libraries made from cultured CD4+ T cells were pooled using unique dual indexes and sequenced on an Illumina iSeq 100. The authors' pipeline ran thus. Non-productive sequences were removed, and CDR3s that did not start with C, did not end with F or W, or were shorter than 7 amino acids were discarded. The MANAFEST web application was used to identify antigen-specific clonotypes by comparing peptide-stimulated wells against reference wells and other culture wells. Positive clones required FDR below 0.05, an odds ratio above 5, and productive frequency above 0.1% in at least two of three replicate wells. Clonotypes that were significantly expanded in both SARS-CoV-2 spike wells and at least one common cold coronavirus spike condition were defined as cross-reactive. Levenshtein distances (stringdist) and unrooted phylogenetic trees (ape) in R version 3.6.1 were used to assess CDR3 homology. TCRdb took the public reads, trimmed them with fastp at Q25, ran MiXCR for clone calling and kept in-frame beta chains. Every distinct CDR3 protein forms one entry, paired with its most common genes and DNA. The V and J calls here are based on TCRdb, not the publication. Present in this sample are about 12,000 distinct CDR3 sequences, approximately 63% of which were seen just once. The ten largest clones represent about 12% of the sample.

The chain joins TRBV27 to TRBJ1-1, with no reliable assignment of the D segment. Sequences were obtained from CD4+ T cells from blood, cultured in vitro. This TCR came from a human donor who had recovered from COVID-19. The CDR3: CASSYEGPTEAFF. The nucleotide sequence is TGTGCCAGCAGTTATGAGGGTCCTACTGAAGCTTTCTTT.